What follows describes a single T cell receptor beta chain. A read error may account for a junction end that differs from germline. The CDR3 totals 14 residues. Localized lung adenocarcinoma, a non-small cell lung cancer, affected the donors. The data stem from a study of CD4 and CD8 cells across lung adenocarcinoma regions. Using its own MiXCR run on the PCR reads, TCRdb lists one record per CDR3 protein. Of around 3,700 distinct CDR3 sequences listed, 64% are singletons. This sequence originates from a female donor with lung adenocarcinoma. The CD4 and CD8 labels of this study may be unreliable. The sequenced sample was CD8+ T cells from the margin of a lung tumor. The chain links TRBV5-3 to TRBJ2-4; TRBD1 aligns across 7 bases. TRBV5-3 is an ORF for which the function is uncertain. The CDR3 DNA sequence: TGTGCCAGAACGAGGGGGCGAGCCAAAAATACGCAGTATTTC. Protein: CARTRGRAKNTQYF.